This entry is about one T cell receptor (beta chain). What it binds is unknown. CDR3 length: 15 residues. Germline CDR1 and CDR2: SGDLS and YYNGEE. After removal of 3 bases from V and 4 bases from J, the junction contained 8 bases not matched to a gene. These data originate in a study of graft-versus-host responses after intestinal transplantation. Study in general: Recipients were all induced with anti-thymocyte globulin, then given tacrolimus and steroids for approximately 3 years.

The table came from immunoSEQ multiplex PCR; TCRdb's copy has only in-frame clones and leaves some out. The table shows around 97,000 clones, with approximately 93% occurring only once. Study observations and caveats: Peak levels of circulating GvH clones tracked with early post-transplant HvG declines. Patients who carried graft-donor T cell macrochimerism also had high graft-versus-host to host-versus-graft clonal ratios in their allografts.

Sequencing used unstimulated CD8+ T cells sorted from spleen or lymph node cells, obtained before intestinal transplant. The chain is built from TRBV9 and TRBJ2-5; TRBD1 aligns across 8 bases. This receptor was identified in a human donor who received an intestinal transplant. Here the CDR3 DNA reads TGTGCCAGCAGCGCAGGGGGCGCGAGTTCAGAGACCCAGTACTTC. Residues: CASSAGGASSETQYF.